This TCR beta chain is drawn from a study of cytomegalovirus exposure and HLA in healthy donors. The CDR3 totals 13 residues. With 7 bases removed from V and 5 bases from J, the gap between germline ends came to 16 bases. Germline loops: CDR1 SGHRS, CDR2 YFSETQ. Clones were sequenced by immunoSEQ multiplex PCR, and TCRdb holds only the in-frame ones, with some missing. The sample carries some 110,000 clones, around 88% recorded once. This clone was detected a few times. Its antigen is not identified. Overall study results and limits: The classifier, whose performance was assessed in both the original and validation cohorts, reportedly diagnosed cytomegalovirus status with high specificity and sensitivity.

Donors came from a validation cohort of over 100 subjects, distinct from the first 666-subject cohort. This rearrangement joins TRBV5-1 to TRBJ2-7; a weak D match, TRBD2 (7 bases). The sample was PBMCs. The sequence was obtained from a man in his late teens or twenties in good health and CMV-seronegative. The DNA for the CDR3 is TGCGCCAGCCGTATTGTAGGGGGGGACGAGCAGTACTTC. Its protein product is CASRIVGGDEQYF.